This T cell receptor (beta chain) was identified during a study of shared clonotypes between healthy human individuals. Study context: Each donor's CD4 naive and CD4 memory cells filled three plates apiece, CD8 naive two, and CD8 memory one.

Comments on this clone: Its target is not known.

The donor cohort consisted entirely of Caucasian adults residing in Nashville, Tennessee. Splitting the CD4+ cells yielded a CD45RA+ naive subset and a CD45RA-negative memory subset. Study-level findings and limits: Larger estimated richness was generally seen in naive subsets than in memory subsets.

The table came from immunoSEQ multiplex PCR; TCRdb's copy has only in-frame clones and leaves some out. Among about 710,000 clones listed, more than 70% were seen once. The sequence came from a woman aged 30 to 39 in good health. Specimen: memory CD4+ T cells sorted from blood. Described subset: CD45RA-negative fraction.

The CDR3 nucleotides read TGTGCCAGCAGGACAGGCCCAAGCTCTGGGGCCAACGTCCTGACTTTC. This gives the protein CASRTGPSSGANVLTF. This rearrangement joins TRBV9 to TRBJ2-6, with a tentative D call TRBD1 (6 bases). V lost 5 bases and J lost 0, with 12 bases in between. Per the germline V gene, CDR1 is SGDLS and CDR2 is YYNGEE. CDR3 size: 16 residues.